This passage covers 22 T cell receptor beta chains from one sample sequenced in a study of immune evolution from preneoplasia to lung adenocarcinoma. Using immunoSEQ multiplex PCR, the repertoire was profiled, and TCRdb retains in-frame clones only, with some absent. The table shows 4,000 to 5,000 clones, with roughly 82% occurring only once. The sequenced sample was FFPE adjacent normal lung tissue. The receptors shown here come from an older donor with lung adenocarcinoma.

This sequence joins TRBV4-1 and TRBJ2-3; TRBD2 matches at 11 bases. The trim removed 6 bases at V and 2 bases at J, leaving 13 bases unmatched. This CDR3 has 18 amino acids. Germline values: CDR1 MGHRA, CDR2 YSYEKL. CDR3 in amino acids: CASSLSGTSGTFTDTQYF. CDR3 sequence (DNA): TGCGCCAGCAGTCTTTCCGGGACTAGCGGCACTTTCACAGATACGCAGTATTTT.

The chain uses TRBV7-2 and TRBJ2-1; maybe TRBD2 (5 bases). Germline-derived CDR1 and CDR2 are SGHTA and FQGNSA. CDR3 length equals 14 residues. V dropped 8 bases and J dropped 3 bases, with 14 bases sitting between them. The CDR3 reads CASADLTYYNEQFF. The DNA for the CDR3 is TGTGCCAGCGCGGACTTGACATACTACAATGAGCAGTTCTTC.

This clone was seen more than once but under ten times. The chain links TRBV9 to TRBJ2-1, with D possibly TRBD1 on 6 matching bases. This CDR3 has 15 residues. The V and J ends lost 2 bases and 4 bases respectively, with 13 bases between them. Germline V gene lookup returns CDR1 SGDLS and CDR2 YYNGEE. CDR3 sequence: CASSVGTSPYNEQFF. CDR3 nucleotide sequence: TGTGCCAGCAGCGTTGGGACATCCCCTTACAATGAGCAGTTCTTC.

The chain recombines TRBV4-1 with TRBJ2-3; possibly TRBD2 for D (6 bases). The CDR3 consists of 18 residues. CDR1 and CDR2 (germline): MGHRA, YSYEKL. V gave up 6 bases and J gave up 3 bases, with 25 bases separating them. The CDR3 DNA follows: TGCGCCAGCAGGCCTATCCTCCGGCCGGAGGGTGGGACAGATACGCAGTATTTT. It codes for CASRPILRPEGGTDTQYF.

V is TRBV29-1 and J is TRBJ1-2; 9 nucleotides line up with TRBD1. J lost 7 bases, V lost 7 bases, and 10 bases had no gene match. CDR3 length: 13 residues. Germline V gives CDR1 SQVTM, CDR2 ANQGSEA. CDR3 sequence reads: CSASGQGQGGYTF. In DNA, the CDR3 is TGCAGCGCATCCGGACAGGGGCAGGGTGGCTACACCTTC.

This clone was counted a single time. The gene calls are TRBV6-6 and TRBJ2-7, with D unclear. In germline, CDR1 is MNHNY, CDR2 SVGAGI (reference sequence). With 6 bases removed from V and 3 bases from J, the gap between germline ends came to 12 bases. This CDR3 has 13 amino acids. The DNA of the CDR3 is TGTGCCAGCAGCTGGTCAACGGGCTACGAGCAGTACTTC. This codes for CASSWSTGYEQYF.

The chain has TRBV5-1 and TRBJ2-4, with TRBD1 identical over 8 bases. The CDR3 extends over 14 amino acids. The V gene's germline CDR1 is SGHRS and CDR2 YFSETQ. The junction had 3 bases not matched to a gene; V was cut back by 0 bases and J by 7 bases. CDR3 protein: CASSLGDRGNIQYF. CDR3 nucleotides: TGCGCCAGCAGCTTGGGCGACAGGGGCAACATTCAGTACTTC.

The chain combines TRBV4-1 with TRBJ2-5; 9 positions match TRBD2. CDR1 and CDR2 (germline): MGHRA, YSYEKL. The V gene end was trimmed by 1 base and the J gene end by 2 bases; junction bases not matched to a gene: 5. CDR3 length: 16 residues. This CDR3 reads CASSQASGAQQETQYF. In nucleotides, the CDR3 is TGCGCCAGCAGCCAAGCTAGCGGGGCCCAGCAAGAGACCCAGTACTTC.

The chain employs TRBV7-2 and TRBJ1-2; D remains unclear. The V gene's germline CDR1 is SGHTA and CDR2 FQGNSA. V was pared by 0 bases and J by 0 bases, with 8 bases between. The CDR3 sequence is 15 residues long. Here the CDR3 reads CASSLAPGSNYGYTF. The CDR3 nucleotides are TGTGCCAGCAGCTTAGCGCCGGGGTCTAACTATGGCTACACCTTC.

The rearrangement uses TRBV11-2 and TRBJ2-5, with TRBD2 as a possible D gene (5 bases). CDR1 and CDR2 (germline): SGHAT, FQNNGV. V lost 2 bases to trimming and J lost 3 bases, with 13 bases between them. This CDR3 region has 15 residues. The CDR3 protein is CASSLNGVGEETQYF. The CDR3 DNA reads TGTGCCAGCAGCTTAAACGGGGTGGGCGAAGAGACCCAGTACTTC. The full variable domain, completed using reference TRBV11-2 and TRBJ2-5, is EAGVAQSPRYKIIEKRQSVAFWCNPISGHATLYWYQQILGQGPKLLIQFQNNGVVDDSQLPKDRFSAERLKGVDSTLKIQPAKLEDSAVYLCASSLNGVGEETQYFGPGTRLLVL.

This clone has just one count. V and J are TRBV27 and TRBJ2-1; 7 bases match TRBD2. The CDR3 is 16 residues long. Trimming removed 7 bases from V and 5 bases from J; junction bases left unmatched: 14. Germline V CDR1 and CDR2: MNHEY, SMNVEV (reference sequence). This CDR3 reads CASMMFWGGNHNEQFF. In DNA form, the CDR3 reads TGTGCCAGCATGATGTTTTGGGGGGGGAACCACAATGAGCAGTTCTTC.

The rearrangement links TRBV30 to TRBJ2-7; 8 bases agree with TRBD2. Germline CDR1 reads GTSNPN; CDR2 reads SVGIG (reference sequence). Trimming at V came to 7 bases and at J to 12 bases, leaving 14 bases not matched to a gene. The CDR3 loop spans 12 amino acids. CDR3 sequence reads: CAYTGRVYSLYF. The CDR3 coding sequence is TGTGCCTACACCGGGAGGGTGTACTCGTTGTACTTC. The full variable domain, completed using reference TRBV30 and TRBJ2-7, is SQTIHQWPATLVQPVGSPLSLECTVEGTSNPNLYWYRQAAGRGLQLLFYSVGIGQISSEVPQNLSASRPQDRQFILSSKKLLLSDSGFYLCAYTGRVYSLYFGPGTRLTVT.

This clone was recorded only once. The chain employs TRBV5-6 and TRBJ2-7, with D possibly matching TRBD1 (5 bases). There are 13 residues in the CDR3. With 1 base removed from V and 2 bases from J, the gap between germline ends came to 7 bases. CDR1 SGHDT and CDR2 YYEEEE come from the germline V gene. The CDR3 loop is CASSLPTAYEQYF. CDR3 coding DNA: TGTGCCAGCAGCTTGCCGACAGCCTACGAGCAGTACTTC.

This clone appeared a single time. The V call is TRBV6-5, the J call TRBJ1-4; 7 bases match TRBD1. CDR3 length: 16 amino acids. Germline CDR1 reads MNHEY; CDR2 reads SVGAGI. V was clipped by 0 bases and J by 7 bases; unmatched bases: 8. The CDR3 is CASSYSLGQPTEKLFF. The CDR3, as DNA: TGTGCCAGCAGTTACTCCCTGGGACAGCCGACTGAAAAACTGTTTTTT.

This clone was detected a few times. The rearrangement links TRBV9 to TRBJ2-7, with a possible D match to TRBD2 (5 bases). Germline CDR1 reads SGDLS; CDR2 reads YYNGEE. This CDR3 comprises 16 residues. Trimming removed 4 bases at V and 3 bases at J, with 20 bases between. The chain's CDR3 is CASSPGPGKEGYEQYF. The CDR3 DNA reads TGTGCCAGCAGCCCCGGACCTGGGAAAGAGGGCTACGAGCAGTACTTC.

This clone was seen only a few times. The CDR3 loop reads CASSWARDSPYEQYF. The CDR3 region has the DNA TGTGCCAGCAGTTGGGCCCGGGACAGTCCCTACGAGCAGTACTTC. V gene TRBV28 combines with J gene TRBJ2-7; TRBD1 matches at 7 bases. In germline, CDR1 is MDHEN, CDR2 SYDVKM. This CDR3 has 15 residues. Trimming cost V 4 bases and J 2 bases; bases outside gene matches: 8.

The chain is built from TRBV28 and TRBJ2-7; tentative D call: TRBD1 (6 bases). Germline assignment: CDR1 MDHEN and CDR2 SYDVKM. This CDR3 is 14 amino acids long. Trimming removed 8 bases at V and 4 bases at J, with 18 bases between. The CDR3 spells CASSLPGHSYEQYF. In DNA, the CDR3 is TGTGCCAGCTCATTACCGGGACATTCTTACGAGCAGTACTTC. Full variable domain (missing parts from reference TRBV28 and TRBJ2-7): DVKVTQSSRYLVKRTGEKVFLECVQDMDHENMFWYRQDPGLGLRLIYFSYDVKMKEKGDIPEGYSVSREKKERFSLILESASTNQTSMYLCASSLPGHSYEQYFGPGTRLTVT.

The chain recombines TRBV30 with TRBJ2-3; 11 nucleotides line up with TRBD2. The germline V gene has CDR1 GTSNPN and CDR2 SVGIG (reference sequence). The CDR3 contains 20 residues. The trim removed 1 base at V and 2 bases at J, leaving 17 bases unmatched. The CDR3 loop is CAWSGIPSGRSSYYTDTQYF. CDR3 sequence (DNA): TGTGCCTGGAGTGGAATCCCTAGCGGGAGGTCGTCCTACTACACAGATACGCAGTATTTT.

The chain recombines TRBV7-2 with TRBJ2-2; 7 nucleotides line up with TRBD1. The V gene end was trimmed by 5 bases and the J gene end by 5 bases; junction bases not matched to a gene: 5. Germline CDR1 and CDR2: SGHTA and FQGNSA. The CDR3 runs 14 residues. As DNA, the CDR3 is TGTGCCAGCAGCAATGGACAGGTTACCGGGGAGCTGTTTTTT. Translation gives CASSNGQVTGELFF.

The CDR3 DNA reads as TGCGCCAGCAGCCCTGACAGGGCCACTGAAGCTTTCTTT. It encodes CASSPDRATEAFF. The chain uses TRBV4-1 and TRBJ1-1, with TRBD1 identical over 7 bases. V was clipped by 4 bases and J by 4 bases; unmatched bases: 3. The CDR3 sequence is 13 residues long. Germline CDR1 reads MGHRA; CDR2 reads YSYEKL.

This clone was found a few times. The chain combines TRBV7-8 with TRBJ2-7, with D hard to call. Germline CDR1 SGHVS, CDR2 FQNEAQ. CDR3 length: 12 amino acids. Trimming stripped 3 bases from V and 2 bases from J, with 5 bases between. The CDR3 DNA sequence: TGTGCCAGCAGCTTCGATCCCTACGAGCAGTACTTC. This encodes CASSFDPYEQYF.

The gene calls are TRBV4-1 and TRBJ2-6, with 10 bases identical to TRBD2. The CDR3 runs 21 residues. The V gene end was trimmed by 0 bases and the J gene end by 4 bases; junction bases not matched to a gene: 15. CDR1 and CDR2 from the germline V gene are MGHRA and YSYEKL. The CDR3 spells CASSQDRASGSWVSGANVLTF. The CDR3 DNA reads as TGCGCCAGCAGCCAAGATCGGGCTAGCGGGAGCTGGGTCTCGGGGGCCAACGTCCTGACTTTC.